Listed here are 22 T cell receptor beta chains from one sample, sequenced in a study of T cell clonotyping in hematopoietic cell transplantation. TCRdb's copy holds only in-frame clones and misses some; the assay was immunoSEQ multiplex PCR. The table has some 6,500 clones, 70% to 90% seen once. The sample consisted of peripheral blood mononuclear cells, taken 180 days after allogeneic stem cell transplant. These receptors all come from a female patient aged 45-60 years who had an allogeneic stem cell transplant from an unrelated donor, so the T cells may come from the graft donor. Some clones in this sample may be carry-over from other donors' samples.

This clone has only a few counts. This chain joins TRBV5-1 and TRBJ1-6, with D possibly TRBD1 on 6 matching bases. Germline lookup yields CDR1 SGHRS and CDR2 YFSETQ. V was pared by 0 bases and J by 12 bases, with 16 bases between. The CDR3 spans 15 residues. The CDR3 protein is CASSLGGQFQGPLHF. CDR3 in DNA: TGCGCCAGCAGCTTGGGAGGACAGTTTCAGGGACCCCTCCACTTT.

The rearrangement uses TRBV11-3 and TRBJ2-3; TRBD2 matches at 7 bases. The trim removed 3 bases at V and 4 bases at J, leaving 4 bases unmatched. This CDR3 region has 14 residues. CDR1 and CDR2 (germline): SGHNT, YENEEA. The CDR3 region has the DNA TGTGCCAGCAGCTTGGGAGGGATCCCAGATACGCAGTATTTT. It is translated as CASSLGGIPDTQYF.

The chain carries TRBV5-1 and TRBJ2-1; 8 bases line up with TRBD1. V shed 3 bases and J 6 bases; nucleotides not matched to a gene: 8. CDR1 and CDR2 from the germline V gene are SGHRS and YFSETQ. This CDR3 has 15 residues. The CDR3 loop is CASSSTGDGSNEQFF. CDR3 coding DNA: TGCGCCAGCAGCTCGACAGGGGATGGGTCCAATGAGCAGTTCTTC.

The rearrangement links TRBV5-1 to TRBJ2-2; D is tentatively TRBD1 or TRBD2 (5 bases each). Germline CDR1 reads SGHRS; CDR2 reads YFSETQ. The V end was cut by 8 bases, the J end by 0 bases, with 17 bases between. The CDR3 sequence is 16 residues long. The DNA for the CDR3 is TGCGCCAGTACTCCGGGACCGACATCGAACACCGGGGAGCTGTTTTTT. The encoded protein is CASTPGPTSNTGELFF.

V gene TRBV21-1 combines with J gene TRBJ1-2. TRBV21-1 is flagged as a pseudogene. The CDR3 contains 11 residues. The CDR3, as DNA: TGTGCCAGCAGCAGACTGGAGGGCTACACCTTC. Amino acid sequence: CASSRLEGYTF.

The CDR3: CAIQTVRAGNTIYF. The CDR3 region has the DNA TGTGCCATACAGACAGTTAGAGCTGGAAACACCATATATTTT. The chain uses TRBV2 and TRBJ1-3, with D perhaps TRBD1 (5 bases). The CDR3 covers 14 residues. Germline lookup yields CDR1 SNHLY and CDR2 FYNNEI. V dropped 10 bases and J dropped 2 bases, with 15 bases sitting between them.

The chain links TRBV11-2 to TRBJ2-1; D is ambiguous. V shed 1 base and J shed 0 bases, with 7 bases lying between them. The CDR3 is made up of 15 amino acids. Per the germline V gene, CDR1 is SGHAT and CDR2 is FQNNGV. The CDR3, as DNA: TGTGCCAGCAGCTTAGTAGGGTTCTCCTACAATGAGCAGTTCTTC. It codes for CASSLVGFSYNEQFF.

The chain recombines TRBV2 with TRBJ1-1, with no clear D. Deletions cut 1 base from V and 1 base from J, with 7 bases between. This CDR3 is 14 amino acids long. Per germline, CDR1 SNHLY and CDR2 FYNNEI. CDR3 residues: CASSEVRQNTEAFF. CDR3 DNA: TGTGCCAGCAGTGAAGTTCGGCAGAACACTGAAGCTTTCTTT.

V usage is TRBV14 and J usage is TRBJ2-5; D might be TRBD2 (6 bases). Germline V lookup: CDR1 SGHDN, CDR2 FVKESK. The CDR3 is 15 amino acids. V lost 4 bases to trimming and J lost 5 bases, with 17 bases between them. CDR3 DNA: TGTGCCAGCAGCCGGGGGGATACTACCAGGGAGACCCAGTACTTC. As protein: CASSRGDTTRETQYF.

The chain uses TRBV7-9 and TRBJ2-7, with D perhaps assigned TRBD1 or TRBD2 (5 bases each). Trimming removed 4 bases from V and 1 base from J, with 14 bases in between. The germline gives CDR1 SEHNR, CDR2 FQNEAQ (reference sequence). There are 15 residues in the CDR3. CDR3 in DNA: TGTGCCAGCAGCTCCTCGGGACGGGGATCCTACGAGCAGTACTTC. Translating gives CASSSSGRGSYEQYF. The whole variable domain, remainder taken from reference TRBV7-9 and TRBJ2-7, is DTGVSQNPRHKITKRGQNVTFRCDPISEHNRLYWYRQTLGQGPEFLTYFQNEAQLEKSRLLSDRFSAERPKGSFSTLEIQRTEQGDSAMYLCASSSSGRGSYEQYFGPGTRLTVT.

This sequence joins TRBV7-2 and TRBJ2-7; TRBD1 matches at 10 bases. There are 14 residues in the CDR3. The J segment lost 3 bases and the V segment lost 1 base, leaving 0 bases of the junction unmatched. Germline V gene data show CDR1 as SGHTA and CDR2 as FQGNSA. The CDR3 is CASSLGDRGYEQYF. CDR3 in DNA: TGTGCCAGCAGCTTAGGGGACAGGGGCTACGAGCAGTACTTC.

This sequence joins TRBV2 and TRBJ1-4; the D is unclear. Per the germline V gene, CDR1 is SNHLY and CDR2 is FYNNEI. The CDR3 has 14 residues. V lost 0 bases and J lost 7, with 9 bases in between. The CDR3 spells CASSEATGGEKLFF. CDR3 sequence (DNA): TGTGCCAGCAGTGAAGCAACGGGTGGTGAAAAACTGTTTTTT.

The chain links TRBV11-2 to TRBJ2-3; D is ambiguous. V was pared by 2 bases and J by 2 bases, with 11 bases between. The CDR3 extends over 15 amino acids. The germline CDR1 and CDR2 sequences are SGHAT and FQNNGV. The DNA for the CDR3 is TGTGCCAGCAGCTTACTGGAGCTATCCACAGATACGCAGTATTTT. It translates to CASSLLELSTDTQYF.

CDR3 DNA sequence: TGTGCCAGCAGCTTAGAGAGAGGGGTTGGTCAGCCCCAGCATTTT. Translated: CASSLERGVGQPQHF. The J gene is TRBJ1-5, the V gene TRBV7-6, with D perhaps matching TRBD1 (5 bases). This CDR3 is built from 15 residues. The V end lost 1 base, the J end lost 6 bases, and 13 bases lay between the germline ends. Germline values: CDR1 SGHVS, CDR2 FNYEAQ.

The DNA of the CDR3 is TGCAGCGTTGAGACTAACTCTGGAAACACCATATATTTT. Its translation: CSVETNSGNTIYF. This chain joins TRBV29-1 and TRBJ1-3; no clear D. The CDR3 length is 13 residues. V shed 3 bases and J shed 0 bases, with 6 bases lying between them. The germline CDR1 and CDR2 sequences are SQVTM and ANQGSEA.

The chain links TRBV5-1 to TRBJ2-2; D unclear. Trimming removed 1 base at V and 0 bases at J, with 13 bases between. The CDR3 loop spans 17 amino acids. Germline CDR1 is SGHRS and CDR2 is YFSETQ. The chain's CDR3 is CASSLPPRGTNTGELFF. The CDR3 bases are TGCGCCAGCAGCTTGCCCCCCCGTGGGACGAACACCGGGGAGCTGTTTTTT.

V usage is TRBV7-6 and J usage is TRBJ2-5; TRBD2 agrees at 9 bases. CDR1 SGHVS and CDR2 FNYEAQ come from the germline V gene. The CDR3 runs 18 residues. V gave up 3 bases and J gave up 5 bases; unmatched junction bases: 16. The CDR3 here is CASSFRPLAGIERETQYF. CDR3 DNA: TGTGCCAGCAGCTTTAGACCCCTAGCGGGGATAGAAAGGGAGACCCAGTACTTC.

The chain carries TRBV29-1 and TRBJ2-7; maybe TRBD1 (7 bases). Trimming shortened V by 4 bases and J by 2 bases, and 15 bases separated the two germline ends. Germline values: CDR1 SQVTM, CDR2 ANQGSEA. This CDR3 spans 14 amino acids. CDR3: CSVVPQGGTYEQYF. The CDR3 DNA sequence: TGCAGCGTTGTCCCCCAGGGGGGTACCTACGAGCAGTACTTC.

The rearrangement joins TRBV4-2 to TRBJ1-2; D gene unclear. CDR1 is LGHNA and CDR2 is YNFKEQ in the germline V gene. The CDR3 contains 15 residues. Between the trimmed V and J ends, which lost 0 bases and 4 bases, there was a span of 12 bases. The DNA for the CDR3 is TGTGCCAGCAGCCAAGAAGAGGGTCCGATCTATGGCTACACCTTC. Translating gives CASSQEEGPIYGYTF.

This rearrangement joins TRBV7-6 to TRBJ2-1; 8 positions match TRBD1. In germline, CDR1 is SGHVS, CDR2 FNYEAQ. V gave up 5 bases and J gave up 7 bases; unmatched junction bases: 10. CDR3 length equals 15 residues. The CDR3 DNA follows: TGTGCCAGCAGCCAGGACAGGGTAGTACGAAATGAGCAGTTCTTC. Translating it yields CASSQDRVVRNEQFF. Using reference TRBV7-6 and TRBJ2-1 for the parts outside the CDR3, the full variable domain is GAGVSQSPRYKVTKRGQDVALRCDPISGHVSLYWYRQALGQGPEFLTYFNYEAQQDKSGLPNDRFSAERPEGSISTLTIQRTEQRDSAMYRCASSQDRVVRNEQFFGPGTRLTVL.

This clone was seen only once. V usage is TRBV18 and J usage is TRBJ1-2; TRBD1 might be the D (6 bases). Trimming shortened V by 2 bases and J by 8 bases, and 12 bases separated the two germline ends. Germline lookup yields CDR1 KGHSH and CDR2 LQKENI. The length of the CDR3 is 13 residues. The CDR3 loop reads CASSPNRERGYTF. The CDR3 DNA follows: TGTGCCAGCTCACCAAACAGGGAGCGAGGCTACACCTTC.

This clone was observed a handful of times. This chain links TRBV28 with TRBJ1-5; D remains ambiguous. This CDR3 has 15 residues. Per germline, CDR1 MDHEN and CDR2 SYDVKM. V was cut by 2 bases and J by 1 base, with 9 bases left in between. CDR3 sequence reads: CASSLRQWSNQPQHF. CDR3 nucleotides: TGTGCCAGCAGTTTAAGGCAGTGGAGCAATCAGCCCCAGCATTTT.